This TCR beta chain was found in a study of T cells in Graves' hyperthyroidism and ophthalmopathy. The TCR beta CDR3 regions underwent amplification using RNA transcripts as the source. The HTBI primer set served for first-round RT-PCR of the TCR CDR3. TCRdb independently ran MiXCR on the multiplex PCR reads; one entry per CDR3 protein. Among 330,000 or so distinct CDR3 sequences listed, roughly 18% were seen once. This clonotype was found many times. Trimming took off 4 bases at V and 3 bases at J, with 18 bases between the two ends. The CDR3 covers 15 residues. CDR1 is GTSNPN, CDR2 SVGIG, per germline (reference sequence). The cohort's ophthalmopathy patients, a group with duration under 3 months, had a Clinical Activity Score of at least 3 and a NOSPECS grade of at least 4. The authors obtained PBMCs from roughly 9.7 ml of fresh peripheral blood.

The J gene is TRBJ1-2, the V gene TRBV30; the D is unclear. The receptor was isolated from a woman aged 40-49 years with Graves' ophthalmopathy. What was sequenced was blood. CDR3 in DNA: TGTGCCTGGATGGGATCAGGCGTTGGGGACTATGGCTACACCTTC. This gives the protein CAWMGSGVGDYGYTF.